This T cell receptor (beta chain) was sequenced during a study of CD8+ T cells in alopecia areata. Study-level points and caveats: Normal scalp showed lower clonality than lesional scalp, especially alopecia totalis/universalis. Scalp samples also yield sequences of resident alphabeta T cells from normal skin. Possibly because of HLA-related factors, TCR sharing was less clear across patients than in mice.

Extraction and reverse transcription of RNA yielded cDNA as the sequencing template. Using immunoSEQ multiplex PCR, the repertoire was profiled, and TCRdb retains in-frame clones only, with some absent. The repertoire has about 64,000 clones, roughly two fifths of them found once; the top ten carry roughly half. Remarks on this clone: The antigen is unknown.

There are 19 residues in the CDR3. After removal of 4 bases from V and 3 bases from J, the junction contained 21 bases not matched to a gene. Germline CDR1 is SGHVS and CDR2 is FQNEAQ. Both peripheral blood and punch biopsies of lesional scalp skin were obtained from patients who had alopecia areata. This sequence joins TRBV7-8 and TRBJ2-7; 7 bases match TRBD2. The material sequenced was NKG2D-low CD8+ T cells sorted from blood. This clonotype was obtained from a human donor with alopecia areata. CDR3 protein: CASSSSLTYQSGADYEQYF. The DNA of the CDR3 is TGTGCCAGCAGCTCGAGTCTGACCTACCAAAGCGGGGCCGACTACGAGCAGTACTTC.